The 27 T cell receptor beta chains in this list originate from one sample, sequenced in a study of immune heterogeneity within non-small cell lung tumors. Amplifying TCR beta CDR3 involved multiplex PCR carried out with 32 V and 13 J primers. MiXCR was run by TCRdb on the multiplex PCR reads, yielding one entry per CDR3 protein. Among several thousand distinct CDR3 sequences listed, 52% were seen once. Genomic DNA extracted from bulk tumor tissue served as template. A total of roughly 600 ng was used per sample. Far-apart biopsies, several per primary tumor, were taken during surgery. Newly diagnosed with untreated non-small cell lung cancer, the patients underwent curative surgery. Sequencing input: lung tumor tissue. These TCRs come from a man aged 55 to 70 with non-small cell lung cancer.

This clonotype was counted a few times. The chain recombines TRBV6-5 with TRBJ1-6; D might be TRBD1 (5 bases). The CDR3 sequence is 13 residues long. V gave up 2 bases and J gave up 9 bases, with 8 bases separating them. The germline V gene has CDR1 MNHEY and CDR2 SVGAGI. Here the CDR3 reads CASSYPGGSPLHF. The CDR3 bases are TGTGCCAGCAGTTACCCTGGGGGTTCACCCCTCCACTTT.

The chain employs TRBV27 and TRBJ1-1; D gene ambiguous. The CDR3 is 16 residues long. Trimming stripped 0 bases from V and 0 bases from J, with 11 bases between. Per the germline V gene, CDR1 is MNHEY and CDR2 is SMNVEV (reference sequence). Here the CDR3 DNA reads TGTGCCAGCAGTTTATCGTATGCGGCGGTGAACACTGAAGCTTTCTTT. It yields the protein CASSLSYAAVNTEAFF.

This clonotype is labeled medium-sized. The genes are TRBV29-1 and TRBJ2-7, with 9 bases aligning to TRBD2. With V trimmed by 7 bases and J by 0 bases, 19 bases remained unmatched. Germline lookup yields CDR1 SQVTM and CDR2 ANQGSEA. This CDR3 has 18 residues. The DNA of the CDR3 is TGCAGCGAAGTTGGCGGATGGCGGGAGGGCCCAAGCTCCTACGAGCAGTACGTC. Translating gives CSEVGGWREGPSSYEQYV.

The chain couples TRBV20-1 to TRBJ2-6; D is undetermined. This CDR3 has 13 residues. Trimming removed 4 bases from V and 3 bases from J, with 7 bases in between. Germline assignment: CDR1 DFQATT and CDR2 SNEGSKA (reference sequence). CDR3 amino acids: CSAKAGGANVLTF. The CDR3 nucleotides are TGCAGTGCTAAGGCTGGTGGGGCCAACGTCCTGACTTTC.

This clonotype is labeled medium-sized. The J gene is TRBJ2-5, the V gene TRBV6-1; no definite D call. Germline V gene lookup returns CDR1 MNHNS and CDR2 SASEGT. Deletions cut 6 bases from V and 4 bases from J, with 12 bases between. The CDR3 extends over 13 amino acids. The CDR3 nucleotides read TGTGCCAGCAGCGCACCCAATCGAGAGACCCAGTACTTC. It encodes CASSAPNRETQYF.

Concerning this clonotype itself: A single base separates this from a much larger clone, so it may be a read error. This chain links TRBV5-4 with TRBJ2-3, with 10 bases lining up with TRBD2. CDR3 length equals 16 residues. Germline-derived CDR1 and CDR2 are SGHNT and YYREEE (reference sequence). The CDR3 region is CAISRASGSLTDTQYF. The DNA of the CDR3 is TGTGCCATCAGCCGCGCTAGCGGGAGTTTGACAGATACGCAGTATTTT. Together with reference TRBV5-4 and TRBJ2-3, the CDR3 gives the full variable domain: ETGVTQSPTHLIKTRGQQVTLRCSSQSGHNTVSWYQQALGQGPQFIFQYYREEENGRGNFPPRFSGLQFPNYSSELNVNALELDDSALYLCAISRASGSLTDTQYFGPGTRLTVL.

This clonotype came up once. V gene TRBV12-3 or TRBV12-4 combines with J gene TRBJ2-3; 12 bases fit TRBD2. The length of the CDR3 is 18 residues. V lost 3 bases, J lost 6 bases, and 13 bases stayed unmatched. DNA of the CDR3: TGTGCCAGCAGTTTGAGGATGACTAGCGGGGGCCGGAGTGATACGCAGTATTTT. Protein product: CASSLRMTSGGRSDTQYF.

This clonotype was seen only a few times. V gene TRBV3-1 combines with J gene TRBJ2-7; no definite D call. CDR3 size: 15 residues. Germline loops: CDR1 LGHDT, CDR2 YNNKEL (reference sequence). V gave up 6 bases and J gave up 4 bases, with 19 bases separating them. The DNA of the CDR3 is TGTGCCAGCAGTGACCCGCCGTGGGTGGGATACGAGCAGTACTTC. Translated, it gives CASSDPPWVGYEQYF.

This clonotype is labeled as medium-sized. This sequence joins TRBV29-1 and TRBJ2-7; D is perhaps TRBD1 (6 bases). The CDR3 loop spans 13 amino acids. From germline, CDR1 is SQVTM and CDR2 ANQGSEA. V was shortened by 7 bases and J by 3 bases, with 16 bases between the two germline ends. The CDR3 bases are TGCAGCGGGCGGGCACAGGGTGACTACGAGCAGTACTTC. Translation gives CSGRAQGDYEQYF.

J is TRBJ1-1 and V is TRBV19; D unclear. The CDR3 totals 14 residues. Trimming took 0 bases from V and 1 from J, leaving 6 bases between them. Germline CDR1 LNHDA, CDR2 SQIVND (reference sequence). The CDR3, as DNA: TGTGCCAGTAGTATAGATTGGAAGAACACTGAAGCTTTCTTT. Amino acid sequence: CASSIDWKNTEAFF.

The chain couples TRBV6-1 to TRBJ1-2; D gene unclear. Trimming cost V 0 bases and J 7 bases, with 3 bases left between them. This CDR3 is 11 amino acids long. Germline V lookup: CDR1 MNHNS, CDR2 SASEGT. This chain's CDR3 is CASSEAAGYTF. DNA of the CDR3: TGTGCCAGCAGTGAAGCGGCTGGCTACACCTTC.

CDR3 residues: CASRRDRADSPLHF. The CDR3 nucleotides read TGCGCCAGCAGGCGGGACAGGGCGGATTCACCCCTCCACTTT. The chain joins TRBV5-1 to TRBJ1-6; 9 bases fit TRBD1. The CDR3 contains 14 residues. V trimming: 5 bases; J trimming: 8 bases; junction bases outside the gene matches: 5. Germline lookup yields CDR1 SGHRS and CDR2 YFSETQ.

The CDR3 sequence is CASSITNYGYTF. The DNA for the CDR3 is TGTGCCAGCAGCATAACTAACTATGGCTACACCTTC. The chain couples TRBV2 to TRBJ1-2; D gene unclear. Germline V gene data show CDR1 as SNHLY and CDR2 as FYNNEI. V was shortened by 6 bases and J by 0 bases, with 5 bases between the two germline ends. This CDR3 is built from 12 residues.

This clonotype is termed large. V is TRBV6-1 and J is TRBJ2-2; D perhaps matches TRBD1 (6 bases). CDR1 and CDR2 from the germline V gene are MNHNS and SASEGT. V lost 7 bases and J lost 4, with 16 bases in between. This CDR3 has 15 residues. The CDR3 DNA sequence: TGTGCCAGCAAGCCGCTACAGGGTTTCACCGGGGAGCTGTTTTTT. Protein sequence: CASKPLQGFTGELFF.

Note on this clonotype: The junction departs from germline at one end; a sequencing error may be responsible. The V and J genes are TRBV5-1 and TRBJ1-1; D possibly corresponds to TRBD1 (5 bases). Germline CDR1 SGHRS, CDR2 YFSETQ. The CDR3 sequence is 15 residues long. The CDR3 reads CTSSLMNSGGTEAFF. The CDR3 region has the DNA TGCACCAGCAGCTTGATGAATTCGGGGGGCACTGAAGCTTTCTTT. Full variable domain (rest looked up from reference TRBV5-1 and TRBJ1-1): KAGVTQTPRYLIKTRGQQVTLSCSPISGHRSVSWYQQTPGQGLQFLFEYFSETQRNKGNFPGRFSGRQFSNSRSEMNVSTLELGDSALYLCTSSLMNSGGTEAFFGQGTRLTVV.

This chain links TRBV20-1 with TRBJ1-4; D gene ambiguous. This CDR3 comprises 14 residues. From germline, CDR1 is DFQATT and CDR2 SNEGSKA (reference sequence). V gave up 0 bases and J gave up 5 bases, with 10 bases separating them. This CDR3 is CSARDGRVNEKLFF. In nucleotides, the CDR3 is TGCAGTGCTAGAGATGGGCGAGTGAATGAAAAACTGTTTTTT.

This clonotype is labeled as medium-sized. The rearrangement uses TRBV20-1 and TRBJ2-2, with unresolved D. The V gene lost 6 bases and the J gene lost 0 bases, with 17 bases spanning the gap. CDR3 length: 16 amino acids. Germline values: CDR1 DFQATT, CDR2 SNEGSKA (reference sequence). In DNA, the CDR3 is TGCAGTGCCCAAAATTTGGGTTATGCGAACACCGGGGAGCTGTTTTTT. Translation: CSAQNLGYANTGELFF.

On this clonotype: Mismatch with germline at one junction end may stem from a read error. The rearrangement joins TRBV7-2 to TRBJ2-7, with 7 bases fitting TRBD2. The CDR3 totals 16 residues. Germline CDR1 reads SGHTA; CDR2 reads FQGNSA. CDR3 loop: CVSSSTTRDYSYEQYF. The CDR3 bases are TGTGTCAGCAGCTCGACGACCCGGGACTACTCCTACGAGCAGTACTTC.

The table lists this clonotype with a few counts. This may be a read error: a much more frequent sequence differs by one nucleotide. The chain has TRBV3-1 and TRBJ2-3; 7 bases line up with TRBD2. V was clipped by 4 bases and J by 6 bases; unmatched bases: 10. The V gene's germline CDR1 is LGHDT and CDR2 YNNKEL (reference sequence). The CDR3 length is 15 residues. The DNA of the CDR3 is TGTGCCAGCAGCCTCGGCGGTAGCGGGTTGGATACGCAGTATTTT. Translation gives CASSLGGSGLDTQYF.

J is TRBJ2-2 and V is TRBV30; 7 bases agree with TRBD2. The J segment lost 0 bases and the V segment lost 7 bases, leaving 5 bases of the junction unmatched. Germline V gives CDR1 GTSNPN, CDR2 SVGIG (reference sequence). There are 14 residues in the CDR3. CDR3 sequence reads: CAYQRDANTGELFF. The CDR3 region has the DNA TGTGCCTATCAGCGGGACGCGAACACCGGGGAGCTGTTTTTT.

Regarding this clonotype: A much larger clone lies one base from this, so it may be a read error. The chain uses TRBV6-2 or TRBV6-3 and TRBJ1-5, with a tentative D call TRBD1 (5 bases). Looked up from germline, CDR1 is MNHEY and CDR2 is SVGEGT. The CDR3 length is 16 residues. The V gene lost 5 bases and the J gene lost 9 bases, with 23 bases spanning the gap. CDR3 bases: TGTGCCAGCAGTCAACTGCCGGGACGGGGACTAGGGCCCCAGCATTTT. Its translation is CASSQLPGRGLGPQHF.

This clonotype qualifies as medium-sized (0.01 to 0.1%). The chain employs TRBV6-1 and TRBJ1-5, with 7 nucleotides matching TRBD1. The CDR3 totals 15 residues. Losses at the gene ends were 6 bases for V and 5 bases for J; bases not matched to a gene: 10. Germline V gene data show CDR1 as MNHNS and CDR2 as SASEGT. CDR3 nucleotide sequence: TGTGCCAGCAGCCCTTCAGTAGGGGGCGATCAGCCCCAGCATTTT. Its protein is CASSPSVGGDQPQHF.

The rearrangement uses TRBV6-4 and TRBJ2-7; possibly TRBD1 or TRBD2 for D (5 bases each). Trimming took off 8 bases at V and 0 bases at J, with 14 bases between the two ends. The CDR3 runs to 14 residues. Germline values: CDR1 MRHNA, CDR2 SNTAGT. The CDR3 protein is CASSRDGLSYEQYF. CDR3 DNA sequence: TGTGCCAGCTCCAGGGACGGCCTCTCCTACGAGCAGTACTTC.

This clonotype occurred many times. This may be a read error, as it is one base from a much larger clone. The chain carries TRBV7-3 and TRBJ2-1; D possibly corresponds to TRBD1 (6 bases). CDR1 and CDR2 (germline): SGHTA, FQGTGA. The CDR3 runs 16 residues. Trimming cost V 5 bases and J 6 bases, with 20 bases left between them. The CDR3 loop reads CASSNRDQGPSNEQFF. In DNA, the CDR3 is TGTGCCAGCAGCAACCGGGACCAGGGGCCTTCCAATGAGCAGTTCTTC.

The chain has TRBV20-1 and TRBJ1-2; D gene ambiguous. This CDR3 has 13 amino acids. Trimming cost V 4 bases and J 4 bases, with 13 bases left between them. Germline CDR1 is DFQATT and CDR2 is SNEGSKA (reference sequence). In DNA, the CDR3 is TGCAGTGCTACCGTGGCGGGTGGCTATGGCTACACCTTC. Translating it yields CSATVAGGYGYTF.

The chain recombines TRBV10-3 with TRBJ2-4; TRBD2 matches 11 bases. Germline loops: CDR1 ENHRY, CDR2 SYGVKD. V was pared by 3 bases and J by 0 bases, with 13 bases of the junction left unmatched. There are 20 residues in the CDR3. The CDR3 DNA reads TGTGCCATCAGTGAAAGCGGGGTAGCGGGAGGGGGTATAGCCAAAAACATTCAGTACTTC. This gives the protein CAISESGVAGGGIAKNIQYF.

This clonotype was counted once. The chain uses TRBV4-1 and TRBJ2-7; 10 bases agree with TRBD2. The V gene's germline CDR1 is MGHRA and CDR2 YSYEKL. This CDR3 has 16 residues. Trimming at V came to 0 bases and at J to 4 bases, leaving 6 bases not matched to a gene. The CDR3 sequence is CASSQDVAGGGYEQYF. The CDR3 DNA reads TGCGCCAGCAGCCAAGATGTAGCGGGAGGTGGGTACGAGCAGTACTTC.